Below are 12 T cell receptor beta chains sequenced from a single sample in a study of cytomegalovirus exposure and HLA in healthy donors. In the PCR, 60 Vbeta and 13 Jbeta primers were used. Clones were sequenced by immunoSEQ multiplex PCR, and TCRdb holds only the in-frame ones, with some missing. The sample shows about 52,000 clones, around 52% of them seen only once. Sequenced material: PBMCs. These receptors all stem from a human donor in good health.

This clone appeared a few times. The chain has TRBV5-1 and TRBJ1-2, with 8 positions matching TRBD1. This CDR3 comprises 13 residues. V trimming: 1 base; J trimming: 6 bases; junction bases outside the gene matches: 2. CDR1 is SGHRS and CDR2 is YFSETQ in the germline V gene. CDR3 protein: CASSLQGADGYTF. The CDR3 bases are TGCGCCAGCAGCTTGCAGGGGGCGGATGGCTACACCTTC.

This clone turned up a few times. The V call is TRBV6-5, the J call TRBJ2-5; 12 bases fit TRBD2. Germline loops: CDR1 MNHEY, CDR2 SVGAGI. CDR3 length: 15 amino acids. V lost 4 bases to trimming and J lost 4 bases; unmatched junction nucleotides: 4. CDR3 sequence (DNA): TGTGCCAGCAGTTCTAGCGGGGGGGCCATAGAGACCCAGTACTTC. Its protein product is CASSSSGGAIETQYF.

A single count supports this clone. The chain employs TRBV21-1 and TRBJ1-4. TRBV21-1 corresponds to a pseudogene. There are 16 residues in the CDR3. This CDR3 reads CASSKGGGYGNEKLFF. CDR3 nucleotides: TGTGCCAGCAGCAAAGGGGGGGGGTATGGTAATGAAAAACTGTTTTTT.

This clone has only a few counts. The chain has TRBV30 and TRBJ1-1, with 9 bases that match TRBD1. Germline CDR1 and CDR2: GTSNPN and SVGIG (reference sequence). The CDR3 loop spans 14 amino acids. Trimming removed 5 bases from V and 3 bases from J; junction bases left unmatched: 7. CDR3 sequence (DNA): TGTGCCTGGGATGCATGGGACAGGGACACTGAAGCTTTCTTT. It specifies CAWDAWDRDTEAFF.

This rearrangement joins TRBV2 to TRBJ2-2; 7 bases are a match to TRBD1. The CDR3 spans 16 residues. The trim removed 6 bases at V and 0 bases at J, leaving 7 bases unmatched. CDR1 and CDR2 (germline): SNHLY, FYNNEI. This CDR3 reads CASRSQGTSNTGELFF. CDR3 coding DNA: TGTGCCAGCAGATCACAGGGGACCTCGAACACCGGGGAGCTGTTTTTT.

The sample holds a few counts of this clone. This chain joins TRBV11-1 and TRBJ2-5; TRBD1 matches at 12 bases. This CDR3 contains 16 residues. J gave up 4 bases and V 7 bases, and 10 bases lay outside the gene matches. The germline V gene encodes CDR1 SGHAT and CDR2 FQDESV (reference sequence). The DNA for the CDR3 is TGTGCCAGCATCAACTCGGGACAGGGGGCTTCAGAGACCCAGTACTTC. It specifies CASINSGQGASETQYF. Together with reference TRBV11-1 and TRBJ2-5, the CDR3 gives the full variable domain: EAEVAQSPRYKITEKSQAVAFWCDPISGHATLYWYRQILGQGPELLVQFQDESVVDDSQLPKDRFSAERLKGVDSTLKIQPAELGDSAMYLCASINSGQGASETQYFGPGTRLLVL.

This clone turned up a few times. The rearrangement uses TRBV2 and TRBJ2-6, with a tentative D call TRBD1 (5 bases). V was cut by 4 bases and J by 0 bases, with 10 bases left in between. This CDR3 contains 16 residues. CDR1 and CDR2 (germline): SNHLY, FYNNEI. CDR3 sequence: CASSASGNSGANVLTF. The CDR3 DNA reads TGTGCCAGCAGTGCGTCAGGGAACTCTGGGGCCAACGTCCTGACTTTC.

This rearrangement joins TRBV5-4 to TRBJ2-7; D gene uncertain. The CDR3 runs to 14 residues. Germline CDR1 is SGHNT and CDR2 is YYREEE (reference sequence). V lost 0 bases, J lost 0 bases, and 7 bases lay in between. CDR3 in DNA: TGTGCCAGCAGCTTGGCCCGACACTCCTACGAGCAGTACTTC. Encoded protein: CASSLARHSYEQYF.

This chain connects TRBV6-6 to TRBJ2-3, with TRBD2 matching 11 bases. V shed 6 bases, J shed 2 bases, and the junction held 7 bases outside the gene matches. Germline values: CDR1 MNHNY, CDR2 SVGAGI (reference sequence). The CDR3 runs to 16 residues. The CDR3 DNA reads as TGTGCCAGCAGAAAGCTAGCGGGGGGAAACACAGATACGCAGTATTTT. It is translated as CASRKLAGGNTDTQYF.

This clone was counted a few times. In DNA, the CDR3 is TGCGCCAGCAGCTTGAACAGCGGGGACACCATATATTTT. It encodes CASSLNSGDTIYF. This chain connects TRBV5-1 to TRBJ1-3; D ambiguous. The CDR3 contains 13 residues. CDR1 is SGHRS, CDR2 YFSETQ, per germline. V lost 1 base to trimming and J lost 8 bases, with 10 bases between them.

This clone was found once. This chain connects TRBV7-9 to TRBJ2-4, with no clear D. Trimming removed 1 base from V and 4 bases from J, with 8 bases in between. This CDR3 region has 14 residues. Per germline, CDR1 SEHNR and CDR2 FQNEAQ (reference sequence). The CDR3 spells CASSLEQRKNIQYF. CDR3 DNA sequence: TGTGCCAGCAGCTTAGAACAGAGAAAAAACATTCAGTACTTC.

The chain links TRBV7-9 to TRBJ1-2, with 11 bases identical to TRBD1. Germline V CDR1 and CDR2: SEHNR, FQNEAQ (reference sequence). This CDR3 has 16 amino acids. The ends lost 5 bases at V and 3 bases at J; junction bases unmatched: 8. The CDR3 sequence: CASSPGTGGLHYGYTF. CDR3 in DNA: TGTGCCAGCAGCCCCGGGACAGGGGGACTGCACTATGGCTACACCTTC.